This TCR beta chain was found in a study of regulatory T cells in long-lasting Graves disease. Overall study: Prior antithyroid drug treatment in newly diagnosed Graves' patients lasted under 3 months.

Trimming removed 6 bases at V and 7 bases at J, with 13 bases between. This CDR3 comprises 13 residues. Germline V CDR1 and CDR2: SGHAT, FQNNGV. This clonotype showed up many times. Time point noted: newly diagnosed GD, antithyroid drugs for less than 3 months. RNA isolated from PBMCs was used to make the TCR library. The guidelines of the American Thyroid Association were the basis for diagnosing Graves' disease. In building TCR beta libraries, iRepertoire HTBI primers were used together with Arm-PCR of CDR3 regions. TCRdb fed the multiplex PCR reads into MiXCR, producing one record per CDR3 protein. The sample records approximately 440,000 distinct CDR3 sequences, roughly 15% being singletons. This sample also appeared in a second study, on T cells in Graves' hyperthyroidism and ophthalmopathy. That investigation notes: Model predictions of ophthalmopathy came a median approximately 6 months before onset.

The chain is built from TRBV11-2 and TRBJ2-1; D unclear. The specimen was peripheral blood mononuclear cells (PBMCs), collected at new diagnosis, from a patient treated with antithyroid drugs. This clonotype originated in a man aged 35 to 55 with Graves disease. CDR3 DNA sequence: TGTGCCAGCAGTCGGGCAGGACCAAATGAGCAGTTCTTC. This gives the protein CASSRAGPNEQFF.